This T cell receptor beta chain was identified during a study of cytomegalovirus exposure and HLA in healthy donors. These donors counted as nominally healthy when sampled, but unrecorded immune exposures were likely. Primers: 60 Vbeta forward and 13 Jbeta reverse. Sequencing used immunoSEQ multiplex PCR; TCRdb keeps in-frame clones, though not all of them. Of 91,000 or so clones listed, 76% are singletons. The CDR3 has 12 residues. Germline assignment: CDR1 MDHEN and CDR2 SYDVKM. Between the trimmed V and J ends, which lost 5 bases and 7 bases, there was a span of 11 bases. For this clone: Its antigen is currently unknown.

The study, taken as a whole, reports: Cytomegalovirus status was reportedly diagnosed by the classifier with high sensitivity and specificity. The investigators catalogued 150 or so TCR beta chains as cytomegalovirus-associated. Later, TCR association rates were found to vary by HLA locus, highest for DRB1 and lowest for HLA-C.

This TCR derives from a man aged 25-40 years in good health and CMV-seropositive. The sample was PBMCs. The J gene is TRBJ2-5, the V gene TRBV28; D is unclear. The CDR3 DNA follows: TGTGCCAGCAGTCTTAGAGCTGCGACCCAGTACTTC. Protein sequence: CASSLRAATQYF.